This paragraph reports one T cell receptor beta chain. What it binds is unknown. The source material, RNA transcripts, was used to amplify TCR beta CDR3 regions. HTBI primers drove first-round RT-PCR of the TCR CDR3. TCRdb analysed the multiplex PCR reads with MiXCR anew, one entry per CDR3 protein. The sample has about 300,000 distinct CDR3 sequences; 16% are singletons. The data were obtained in a study of T cells in Graves' hyperthyroidism and ophthalmopathy. PBMCs were derived from 7.5 to 10 ml fresh peripheral blood. Overall study results and limits: The model predicted ophthalmopathy a median roughly 6.5 months before onset. Ophthalmopathy stood apart from stable hyperthyroidism in a 13 V-J model. Blood also carried most thyroid clonotypes expanded above 0.001.

With 7 bases removed from V and 5 bases from J, the gap between germline ends came to 19 bases. The CDR3 has 14 residues. Germline-derived CDR1 and CDR2 are SGHRS and YFSETQ. The V and J genes are TRBV5-1 and TRBJ2-7; D may be TRBD2 (5 bases). The source is a man aged 25 to 40 with Graves' hyperthyroidism. Sequences were obtained from blood. CDR3 sequence reads: CASSPWGEMNEQYF. CDR3 bases: TGCGCCAGCTCTCCCTGGGGAGAGATGAACGAGCAGTACTTC.